This T cell receptor (beta chain) was documented in a study of blood T cell repertoires in COVID-19. Study-wide background: The analysed material was cDNA or gDNA that came from T cells, B-cell-depleted T cells, or PBMCs.

Repertoires were generated with immunoSEQ multiplex PCR, while TCRdb's copy carries only in-frame clones and drops some. The sample includes under 200,000 clones, roughly 85% of them seen just once. The CDR3 is 15 amino acids. Trimming pared 5 bases from V and 4 bases from J, leaving 15 bases between. CDR1 MDHEN and CDR2 SYDVKM come from the germline V gene. Ages ranged from about 18 to 90 years, with residence in around 24 US areas. Researchers sorted participants into cohorts using their self-reported clinical history. The chain is built from TRBV28 and TRBJ1-5, with D perhaps matching TRBD1 (5 bases). This clonotype originated in a woman in her 70s in a cohort exposed to, infected with or recovered from COVID-19 (not recorded which). The sample comprised PBMCs or T cells enriched from blood (not recorded which). The CDR3 sequence is CASSPIQAVNQPQHF. As DNA, the CDR3 is TGTGCCAGCAGTCCAATACAGGCTGTAAATCAGCCCCAGCATTTT.